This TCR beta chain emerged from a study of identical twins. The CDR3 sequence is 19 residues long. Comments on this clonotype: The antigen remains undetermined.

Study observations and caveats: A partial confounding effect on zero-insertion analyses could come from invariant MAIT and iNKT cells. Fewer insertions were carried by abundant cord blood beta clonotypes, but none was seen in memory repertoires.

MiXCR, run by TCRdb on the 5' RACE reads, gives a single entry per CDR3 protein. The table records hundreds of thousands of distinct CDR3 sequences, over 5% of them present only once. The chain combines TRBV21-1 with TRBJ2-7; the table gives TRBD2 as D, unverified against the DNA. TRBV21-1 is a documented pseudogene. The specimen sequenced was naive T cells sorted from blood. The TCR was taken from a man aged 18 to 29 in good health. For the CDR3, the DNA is TGTGCCAGCAGGGTCCTCCGACTAGCGGGAGTGTTCTTAAACTACGAGCAGTACTTC. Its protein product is CASRVLRLAGVFLNYEQYF.